This TCR beta chain was captured in a study of blood T cell repertoires in COVID-19. In the study overall: The United States, Italy and Spain were the sources of the acute and convalescent COVID-19 samples. The analysed material was cDNA or gDNA that came from T cells, B-cell-depleted T cells, or PBMCs.

The data were produced by immunoSEQ multiplex PCR, yet TCRdb's version contains in-frame clones alone and is incomplete. The profile shows 180,000 or so clones, roughly 90% of them singletons. With respect to this clone: A much larger clone lies one base from this, so it may be a read error.

Sequences were obtained from peripheral blood. The TCR sequence derives from a man younger than 30 with active or convalescent COVID-19.

The CDR3 is CASSFSENTEAFF. The CDR3 DNA follows: TGTGCCAGCAGCTTTTCAGAGAACACTGAAGCTTTCTTT. The V call is TRBV7-2, the J call TRBJ1-1, with D hard to call. The CDR3 loop spans 13 amino acids. Looked up from germline, CDR1 is SGHTA and CDR2 is FQGNSA. The V and J ends lost 3 bases and 1 base respectively, with 6 bases between them.